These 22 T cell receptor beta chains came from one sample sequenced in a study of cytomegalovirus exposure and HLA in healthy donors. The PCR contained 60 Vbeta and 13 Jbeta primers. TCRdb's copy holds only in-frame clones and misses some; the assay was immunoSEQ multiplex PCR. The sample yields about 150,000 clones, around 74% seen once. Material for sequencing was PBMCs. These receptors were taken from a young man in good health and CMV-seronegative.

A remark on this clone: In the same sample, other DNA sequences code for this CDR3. The CDR3 sequence is CASSFVGGEQYF. CDR3 DNA sequence: TGCGCCAGCAGCTTTGTGGGAGGCGAGCAGTACTTC. V is TRBV5-1 and J is TRBJ2-7; TRBD2 might be the D (6 bases). Per the germline V gene, CDR1 is SGHRS and CDR2 is YFSETQ. Trimming cost V 2 bases and J 6 bases, with 9 bases left between them. This CDR3 spans 12 amino acids.

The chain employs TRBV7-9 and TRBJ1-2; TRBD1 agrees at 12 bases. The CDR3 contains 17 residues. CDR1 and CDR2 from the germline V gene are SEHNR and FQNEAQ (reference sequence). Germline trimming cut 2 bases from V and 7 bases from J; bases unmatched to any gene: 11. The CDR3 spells CASSLTPLRDRGPGYTF. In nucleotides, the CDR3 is TGTGCCAGCAGCTTAACTCCCCTCCGGGACAGGGGGCCTGGCTACACCTTC. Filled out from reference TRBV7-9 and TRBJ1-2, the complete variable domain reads DTGVSQNPRHKITKRGQNVTFRCDPISEHNRLYWYRQTLGQGPEFLTYFQNEAQLEKSRLLSDRFSAERPKGSFSTLEIQRTEQGDSAMYLCASSLTPLRDRGPGYTFGSGTRLTVV.

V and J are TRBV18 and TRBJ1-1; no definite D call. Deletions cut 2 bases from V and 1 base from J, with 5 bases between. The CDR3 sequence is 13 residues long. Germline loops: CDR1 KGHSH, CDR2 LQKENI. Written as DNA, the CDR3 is TGTGCCAGCTCACCAAACAGGAACACTGAAGCTTTCTTT. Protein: CASSPNRNTEAFF.

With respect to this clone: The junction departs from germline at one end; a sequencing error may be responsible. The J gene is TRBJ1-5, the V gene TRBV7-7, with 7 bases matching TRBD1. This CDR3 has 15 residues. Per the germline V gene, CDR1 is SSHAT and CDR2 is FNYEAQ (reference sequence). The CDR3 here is CASSFGGGNNQPQHF. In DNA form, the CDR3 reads TGTGCTAGCAGCTTTGGAGGGGGCAACAATCAGCCCCAGCATTTT.

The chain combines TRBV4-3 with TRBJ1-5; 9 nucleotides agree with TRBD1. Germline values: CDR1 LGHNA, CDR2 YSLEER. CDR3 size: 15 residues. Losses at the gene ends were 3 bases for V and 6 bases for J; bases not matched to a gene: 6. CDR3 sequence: CASSHGSGQGQPQHF. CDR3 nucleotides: TGCGCCAGCAGCCATGGATCGGGACAGGGTCAGCCCCAGCATTTT.

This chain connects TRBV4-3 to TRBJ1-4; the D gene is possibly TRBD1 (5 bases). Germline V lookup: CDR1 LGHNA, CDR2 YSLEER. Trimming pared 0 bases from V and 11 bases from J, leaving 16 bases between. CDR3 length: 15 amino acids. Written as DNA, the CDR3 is TGCGCCAGCAGCCAAGACGGAGGGACCGATGCTAAACTGTTTTTT. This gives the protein CASSQDGGTDAKLFF.

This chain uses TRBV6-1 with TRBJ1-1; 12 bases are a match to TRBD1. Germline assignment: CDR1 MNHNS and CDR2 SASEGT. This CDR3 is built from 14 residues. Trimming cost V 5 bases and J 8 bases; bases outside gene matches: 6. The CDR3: CASSLKGQGAEAFF. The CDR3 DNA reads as TGTGCCAGCAGTCTAAAGGGACAGGGGGCGGAAGCTTTCTTT.

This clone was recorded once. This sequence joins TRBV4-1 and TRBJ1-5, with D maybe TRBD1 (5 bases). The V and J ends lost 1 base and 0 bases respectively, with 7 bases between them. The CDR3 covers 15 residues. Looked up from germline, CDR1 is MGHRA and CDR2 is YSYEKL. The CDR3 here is CASSQGTPSNQPQHF. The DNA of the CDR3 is TGCGCCAGCAGCCAAGGGACACCTAGCAATCAGCCCCAGCATTTT.

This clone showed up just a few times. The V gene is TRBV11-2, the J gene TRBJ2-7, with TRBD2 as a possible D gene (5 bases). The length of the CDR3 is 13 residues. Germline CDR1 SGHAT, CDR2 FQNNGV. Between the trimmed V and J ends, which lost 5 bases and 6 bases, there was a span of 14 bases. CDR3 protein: CASSRAGRGEQYF. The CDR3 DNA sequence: TGTGCCAGCAGCCGGGCCGGCCGGGGCGAGCAGTACTTC.

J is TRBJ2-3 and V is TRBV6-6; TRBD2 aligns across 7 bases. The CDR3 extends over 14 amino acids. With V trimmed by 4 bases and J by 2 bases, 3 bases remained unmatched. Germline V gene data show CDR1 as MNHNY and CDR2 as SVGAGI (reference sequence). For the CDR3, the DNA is TGTGCCAGCAGTTTCCTAGCGGACACAGATACGCAGTATTTT. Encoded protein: CASSFLADTDTQYF.

CDR3 sequence: CASSAPALAGAAGELFF. The CDR3 nucleotides are TGTGCCAGCAGCGCCCCCGCCCTAGCGGGAGCAGCTGGGGAGCTGTTTTTT. The chain employs TRBV9 and TRBJ2-2, with 10 bases that match TRBD2. In germline, CDR1 is SGDLS, CDR2 YYNGEE. This CDR3 region has 17 residues. The V gene end was trimmed by 3 bases and the J gene end by 8 bases; junction bases not matched to a gene: 13.

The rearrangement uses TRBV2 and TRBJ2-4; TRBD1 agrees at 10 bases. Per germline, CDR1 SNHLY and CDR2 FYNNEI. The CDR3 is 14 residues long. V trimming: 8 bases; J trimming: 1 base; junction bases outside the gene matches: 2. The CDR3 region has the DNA TGTGCCAGCGGGACAGGGGAGGCCAAAAACATTCAGTACTTC. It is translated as CASGTGEAKNIQYF.

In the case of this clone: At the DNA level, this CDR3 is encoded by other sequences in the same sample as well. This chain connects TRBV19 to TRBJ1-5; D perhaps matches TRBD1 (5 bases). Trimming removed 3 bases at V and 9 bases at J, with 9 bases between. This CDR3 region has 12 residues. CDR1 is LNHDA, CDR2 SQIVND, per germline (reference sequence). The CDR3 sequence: CASSIGGGPQHF. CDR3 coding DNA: TGTGCCAGTAGTATCGGCGGGGGGCCCCAGCATTTT.

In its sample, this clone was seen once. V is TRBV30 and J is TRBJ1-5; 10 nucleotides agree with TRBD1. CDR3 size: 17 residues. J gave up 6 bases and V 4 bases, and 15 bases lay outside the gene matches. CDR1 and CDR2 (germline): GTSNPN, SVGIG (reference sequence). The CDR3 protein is CAWTPGTGARRGQPQHF. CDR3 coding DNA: TGTGCCTGGACCCCAGGGACAGGGGCCAGGAGGGGTCAGCCCCAGCATTTT.

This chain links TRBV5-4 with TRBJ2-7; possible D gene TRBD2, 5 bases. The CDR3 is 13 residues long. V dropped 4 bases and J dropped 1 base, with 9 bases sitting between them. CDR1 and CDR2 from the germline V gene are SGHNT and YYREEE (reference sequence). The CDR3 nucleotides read TGTGCCAGCAGCCCAAGCGGTTCCTACGAGCAGTACTTC. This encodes CASSPSGSYEQYF.

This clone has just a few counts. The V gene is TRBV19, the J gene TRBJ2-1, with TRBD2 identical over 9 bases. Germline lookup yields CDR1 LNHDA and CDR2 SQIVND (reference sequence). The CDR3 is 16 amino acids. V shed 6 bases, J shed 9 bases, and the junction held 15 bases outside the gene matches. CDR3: CASRGTGGRAGFEQFF. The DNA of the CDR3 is TGTGCCAGTAGAGGGACTGGCGGGAGGGCCGGGTTTGAGCAGTTCTTC.

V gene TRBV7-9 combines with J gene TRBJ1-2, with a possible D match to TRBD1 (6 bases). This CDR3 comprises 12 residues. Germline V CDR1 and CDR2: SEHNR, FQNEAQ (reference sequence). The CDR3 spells CSGHRDDYGYTF. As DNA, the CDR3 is TGTTCCGGACACAGGGATGACTATGGCTACACCTTC.

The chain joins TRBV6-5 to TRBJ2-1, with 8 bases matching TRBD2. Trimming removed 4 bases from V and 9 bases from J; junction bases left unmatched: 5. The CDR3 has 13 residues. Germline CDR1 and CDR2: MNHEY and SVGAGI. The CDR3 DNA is TGTGCCAGCAGTTCGGGACTAGAGGTTGAGCAGTTCTTC. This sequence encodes CASSSGLEVEQFF.

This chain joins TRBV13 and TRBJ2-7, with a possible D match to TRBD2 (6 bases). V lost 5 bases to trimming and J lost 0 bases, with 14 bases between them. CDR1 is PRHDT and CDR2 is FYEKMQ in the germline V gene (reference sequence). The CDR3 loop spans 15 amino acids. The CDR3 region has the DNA TGTGCCAGCAGCCCCGACCCGGGGGACTCCTACGAGCAGTACTTC. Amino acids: CASSPDPGDSYEQYF.

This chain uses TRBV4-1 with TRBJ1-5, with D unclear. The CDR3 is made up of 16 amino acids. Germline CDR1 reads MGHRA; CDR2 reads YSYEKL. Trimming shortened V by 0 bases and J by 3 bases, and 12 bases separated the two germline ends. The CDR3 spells CASSQDESRSNQPQHF. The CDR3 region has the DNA TGCGCCAGCAGCCAAGACGAGAGCAGGTCCAATCAGCCCCAGCATTTT.

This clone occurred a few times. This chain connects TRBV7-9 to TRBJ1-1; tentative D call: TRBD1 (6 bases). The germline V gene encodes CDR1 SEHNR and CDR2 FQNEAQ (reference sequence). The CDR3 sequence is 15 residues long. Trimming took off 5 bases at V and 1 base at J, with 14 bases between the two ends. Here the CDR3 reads CASSALGGQNTEAFF. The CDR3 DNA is TGTGCCAGCAGCGCCTTGGGGGGGCAGAACACTGAAGCTTTCTTT.

CDR3 loop: CASSPRQAGGVYEQYF. The CDR3 DNA follows: TGCGCCAGCAGCCCCCGACAAGCGGGAGGGGTCTACGAGCAGTACTTC. The chain joins TRBV5-1 to TRBJ2-7; 10 nucleotides match TRBD2. Trimming at V came to 4 bases and at J to 3 bases, leaving 10 bases not matched to a gene. The CDR3 consists of 16 residues. Per the germline V gene, CDR1 is SGHRS and CDR2 is YFSETQ.